This T cell receptor (beta chain) was identified in a study of blood T cell repertoires in COVID-19. Losses at the gene ends were 5 bases for V and 0 bases for J; bases not matched to a gene: 7. The germline CDR1 and CDR2 sequences are LNHDA and SQIVND (reference sequence). The CDR3 contains 16 residues. Participants, about 18 to 90 years old, spanned some 23 US areas. Sequencing was performed with immunoSEQ multiplex PCR; in TCRdb, only in-frame clones are kept and a portion is missing. Of under 500,000 clones listed, 85% to 90% are singletons. The V and J genes are TRBV19 and TRBJ2-3; 8 bases are shared with TRBD1. Material: PBMCs or T cells enriched from blood (not recorded which). The TCR originated in a man aged 30-40 years who had recovered from COVID-19. Here the CDR3 reads CASSPNRGISTDTQYF. The DNA of the CDR3 is TGTGCCAGTAGTCCAAACAGGGGGATAAGCACAGATACGCAGTATTTT.